The 2 T cell receptor beta chains in this list originate from one sample, sequenced in a study of cytomegalovirus exposure and HLA in healthy donors. The PCR used 60 Vbeta and 13 Jbeta primers. Sequencing was performed with immunoSEQ multiplex PCR; in TCRdb, only in-frame clones are kept and a portion is missing. The sample carries some 130,000 clones, 74% recorded once. Sample: PBMCs. These receptor sequences come from a male donor in good health and CMV-seronegative.

The chain links TRBV27 to TRBJ2-2; 10 bases line up with TRBD1. The germline V gene has CDR1 MNHEY and CDR2 SMNVEV (reference sequence). The CDR3 extends over 15 amino acids. The V gene end was trimmed by 5 bases and the J gene end by 4 bases; junction bases not matched to a gene: 4. The CDR3 here is CASSPRTGGTGELFF. DNA of the CDR3: TGTGCCAGCAGTCCCAGGACAGGGGGCACCGGGGAGCTGTTTTTT.

The chain uses TRBV5-1 and TRBJ2-5; D perhaps matches TRBD2 (5 bases). There are 13 residues in the CDR3. V was shortened by 4 bases and J by 4 bases, with 11 bases between the two germline ends. Germline V gene data show CDR1 as SGHRS and CDR2 as YFSETQ. CDR3 protein: CASSPFRGETQYF. CDR3 in DNA: TGCGCCAGCAGCCCCTTCCGGGGAGAGACCCAGTACTTC. Full variable domain (rest looked up from reference TRBV5-1 and TRBJ2-5): KAGVTQTPRYLIKTRGQQVTLSCSPISGHRSVSWYQQTPGQGLQFLFEYFSETQRNKGNFPGRFSGRQFSNSRSEMNVSTLELGDSALYLCASSPFRGETQYFGPGTRLLVL.